This T cell receptor (beta chain) was identified in a study of CD8+ T cells in alopecia areata. With 0 bases removed from V and 13 bases from J, the gap between germline ends came to 8 bases. The germline CDR1 and CDR2 sequences are SGHRS and YFSETQ. The CDR3 extends over 11 amino acids. In its sample, this clone was seen a few times. RNA extraction and reverse transcription yielded cDNA as sequencing template. TCRdb keeps only in-frame clones here, not all; method: immunoSEQ multiplex PCR. The profile shows over 150,000 clones, approximately 53% of them singletons. The chain uses TRBV5-1 and TRBJ2-1, with D hard to call. The TCR originated in a human donor in good health. The sample consisted of CD8+ T cells sorted from blood. The CDR3 bases are TGCGCCAGCAGCTTGGACTCCTACCAGTTCTTC. This translates into CASSLDSYQFF.